These 25 T cell receptor beta chains share one sample of origin, sequenced in a study of blood T cells in healthy people across ages. Together with a sample-barcoded 5' primer, a J-beta primer mix was included in a second PCR lasting about 6 to 11 cycles. TCRdb called the 5' RACE reads again in MiXCR, with one record for every CDR3 protein. The table lists over a million distinct CDR3 sequences, more than 35% of them singletons, with approximately 20% in the top ten. Sequenced input: blood. The receptors originated from a woman aged 60-75 years in good health.

The gene calls are TRBV7-9 and TRBJ2-5, with 11 positions matching TRBD2. The tail of the sequence fits TRBJ2-7 better, so the J call may be wrong. The CDR3 runs 15 residues. CDR1 is SEHNR, CDR2 FQNEAQ, per germline (reference sequence). The CDR3 region has the DNA TGTGCCAGCAGCACAACCCTAGCGGGAGGTAACGAGCAGTACTTC. Translating gives CASSTTLAGGNEQYF.

This rearrangement joins TRBV6-5 to TRBJ2-3; D is undetermined. V dropped 5 bases and J dropped 4 bases, with 7 bases sitting between them. The CDR3 runs 12 residues. Per germline, CDR1 MNHEY and CDR2 SVGAGI. The CDR3 DNA follows: TGTGCCAGCAGTGCGTTCCCAGATACGCAGTATTTT. Translated: CASSAFPDTQYF.

This clonotype has just one count. V usage is TRBV12-3 or TRBV12-4 and J usage is TRBJ2-1, with 9 bases fitting TRBD2. V trimming: 5 bases; J trimming: 1 base; junction bases outside the gene matches: 6. The CDR3 contains 16 residues. For the CDR3, the DNA is TGTGCCAGCAGTGCCGCTAGCGGGACGTCCTACAATGAGCAGTTCTTC. Its translation: CASSAASGTSYNEQFF.

V gene TRBV6-2 or TRBV6-3 combines with J gene TRBJ2-7; 9 bases fit TRBD1. V lost 7 bases, J lost 1 base, and 8 bases stayed unmatched. The CDR3 is made up of 15 amino acids. Germline assignment: CDR1 MNHEY and CDR2 SVGEGT. This CDR3 is CASNMGQGRSYEQYF. As DNA, the CDR3 is TGTGCCAGCAACATGGGACAGGGTAGATCCTACGAGCAGTACTTC.

Only a few counts were recorded for this clonotype. V and J are TRBV6-5 and TRBJ2-3; D is perhaps TRBD1 or TRBD2 (5 bases each). Trimming stripped 8 bases from V and 3 bases from J, with 18 bases between. CDR1 is MNHEY and CDR2 is SVGAGI in the germline V gene. The CDR3 sequence is 15 residues long. The CDR3 coding sequence is TGTGCCAGCCAAACCCTCGGGGCTGGGACAGATACGCAGTATTTT. Translated: CASQTLGAGTDTQYF.

The V and J genes are TRBV18 and TRBJ1-2; perhaps TRBD1 as D (5 bases). The CDR3 length is 15 residues. Trimming pared 1 base from V and 2 bases from J, leaving 11 bases between. The germline gives CDR1 KGHSH, CDR2 LQKENI. CDR3 in amino acids: CASSPRATVNYGYTF. CDR3 coding DNA: TGTGCCAGCTCACCACGAGCGACAGTGAACTATGGCTACACCTTC.

This clonotype was recorded a few times. The J gene is TRBJ2-7, the V gene TRBV27; D remains ambiguous. The CDR3 extends over 14 amino acids. V dropped 5 bases and J dropped 3 bases, with 14 bases sitting between them. Germline V CDR1 and CDR2: MNHEY, SMNVEV (reference sequence). Here the CDR3 reads CASSPRHRNYEQYF. The DNA of the CDR3 is TGTGCCAGCAGTCCACGACATAGAAACTACGAGCAGTACTTC.

This clonotype has a handful of counts. The chain couples TRBV25-1 to TRBJ1-5, with D unresolved. CDR1 and CDR2 (germline): MGHDK, SYGVNS. V lost 7 bases and J 0 bases, leaving 22 bases between the germline ends. The CDR3 is 18 residues long. The CDR3 loop is CASNPRTRSSYSNQPQHF. The DNA for the CDR3 is TGTGCCAGCAACCCTCGGACCCGTTCGAGCTATAGCAATCAGCCCCAGCATTTT.

With respect to this clonotype: At one end the junction does not follow the germline gene, possibly because of a read error. This chain uses TRBV3-1 with TRBJ2-4, with 7 bases lining up with TRBD2. The end of the DNA fits TRBJ2-5 better, so the J call may be wrong. CDR1 and CDR2 from the germline V gene are LGHDT and YNNKEL (reference sequence). This CDR3 is built from 14 residues. For the CDR3, the DNA is TGTGCCACCAGCAGTGGGACTACCCAAGAGACCCAGTACTTC. This encodes CATSSGTTQETQYF.

Comment on this clonotype: A much larger clone lies a single base off, so this may be a read error. The chain employs TRBV10-3 and TRBJ2-7; 10 bases fit TRBD2. The trim removed 10 bases at V and 7 bases at J, leaving 10 bases unmatched. From germline, CDR1 is ENHRY and CDR2 SYGVKD. CDR3 length: 13 residues. The CDR3 DNA reads TGTGCCACCTTAGCGGGAGGCTCAGGTGAGCAGTACTTC. Translation: CATLAGGSGEQYF.

The chain recombines TRBV2 with TRBJ2-7; 10 bases are shared with TRBD2. Near its end, the DNA agrees better with TRBJ2-5, so the J call may be wrong. Germline V gene lookup returns CDR1 SNHLY and CDR2 FYNNEI. This CDR3 comprises 15 residues. The chain's CDR3 is CASSAASGSFETQYF. The CDR3, as DNA: TGTGCCAGCAGTGCGGCTAGCGGGAGCTTCGAGACCCAGTACTTC.

The CDR3 coding sequence is TGTGCCAGCAGCTGGACAGGGGGCAGTCAGCCCCAGCATTTT. It translates to CASSWTGGSQPQHF. V gene TRBV7-2 combines with J gene TRBJ1-5, with TRBD1 identical over 11 bases. The CDR3 is made up of 14 amino acids. The V segment lost 4 bases and the J segment 6 bases; nucleotides outside the gene matches: 2. Germline V lookup: CDR1 SGHTA, CDR2 FQGNSA.

The V gene is TRBV10-2, the J gene TRBJ2-2; weak D call: TRBD2 (5 bases). The CDR3 covers 15 residues. Germline V gene sequence: CDR1 WSHSY, CDR2 SAAADI. V was pared by 2 bases and J by 5 bases, with 12 bases between. The CDR3 loop reads CASSEMPPGTGELFF. The CDR3 DNA reads as TGCGCCAGCAGTGAGATGCCCCCGGGAACCGGGGAGCTGTTTTTT.

This clonotype was detected a few times. This sequence joins TRBV7-9 and TRBJ2-7; D perhaps matches TRBD2 (5 bases). Trimming removed 0 bases at V and 2 bases at J, with 5 bases between. Germline CDR1 SEHNR, CDR2 FQNEAQ (reference sequence). The length of the CDR3 is 13 residues. In nucleotides, the CDR3 is TGTGCCAGCAGCTTAGCGGAGGCCTACGAGCAGTACTTC. The encoded protein is CASSLAEAYEQYF.

The chain combines TRBV6-6 with TRBJ1-2; TRBD1 matches 12 bases. The CDR3 extends over 15 amino acids. Germline CDR1 and CDR2: MNHNY and SVGAGI (reference sequence). The V gene end was trimmed by 9 bases and the J gene end by 7 bases; junction bases not matched to a gene: 12. The chain's CDR3 is CASAATGTGGFGYTF. CDR3 sequence (DNA): TGTGCCAGTGCAGCGACCGGGACAGGGGGCTTTGGCTACACCTTC.

The CDR3 region has the DNA TGTGCCAGCAACTTCCTCGGCCGGCAACGAGGTGGCGATGAGCAGTTCTTC. Protein: CASNFLGRQRGGDEQFF. This sequence joins TRBV7-6 and TRBJ2-1; D is unresolved. Trimming removed 7 bases from V and 8 bases from J, with 27 bases in between. Looked up from germline, CDR1 is SGHVS and CDR2 is FNYEAQ. This CDR3 has 17 amino acids.

The chain is built from TRBV5-6 and TRBJ1-2; D is possibly TRBD1 (6 bases). Germline loops: CDR1 SGHDT, CDR2 YYEEEE. Trimming stripped 4 bases from V and 4 bases from J, with 11 bases between. CDR3 length: 13 residues. The CDR3 region is CASSQTGAYGYTF. The CDR3 region has the DNA TGTGCCAGCAGCCAGACAGGAGCCTATGGCTACACCTTC.

This chain joins TRBV19 and TRBJ2-7, with 8 bases that match TRBD2. CDR1 and CDR2 from the germline V gene are LNHDA and SQIVND (reference sequence). V lost 5 bases to trimming and J lost 6 bases; unmatched junction nucleotides: 12. The CDR3 consists of 15 residues. The CDR3 is CASSLLGSGGGEQYF. In nucleotides, the CDR3 is TGTGCCAGTAGTCTCCTGGGATCCGGGGGGGGCGAGCAGTACTTC.

This chain's CDR3 is CASSYSQGAGANVLTF. The CDR3, as DNA: TGTGCCAGCAGTTATTCTCAGGGGGCTGGGGCCAACGTCCTGACTTTC. The chain links TRBV6-5 to TRBJ2-6; 7 nucleotides agree with TRBD1. The CDR3 spans 16 residues. V trimming: 3 bases; J trimming: 2 bases; junction bases outside the gene matches: 4. Germline CDR1 and CDR2: MNHEY and SVGAGI.

V and J are TRBV5-1 and TRBJ2-4; possible D gene TRBD2, 5 bases. The end of the DNA aligns better with TRBJ2-7, so the J call may be wrong. The CDR3 sequence is 13 residues long. Germline lookup yields CDR1 SGHRS and CDR2 YFSETQ. For the CDR3, the DNA is TGCGCCAGCAGCCGCCAGGACTTCTACGAGCAGTACTTC. Translated, it gives CASSRQDFYEQYF.

This clonotype appeared a few times. The J gene is TRBJ2-1, the V gene TRBV29-1; 12 bases agree with TRBD2. The CDR3 length is 13 residues. V lost 4 bases to trimming and J lost 8 bases; unmatched junction nucleotides: 3. The germline gives CDR1 SQVTM, CDR2 ANQGSEA. The CDR3 reads CSVVRLAGDEQFF. DNA of the CDR3: TGCAGCGTTGTAAGACTAGCGGGAGATGAGCAGTTCTTC.

This clonotype turned up a few times. This chain links TRBV20-1 with TRBJ2-5, with 9 positions matching TRBD2. This CDR3 has 15 amino acids. The ends lost 2 bases at V and 11 bases at J; junction bases unmatched: 15. Per germline, CDR1 DFQATT and CDR2 SNEGSKA (reference sequence). DNA of the CDR3: TGCAGTGCTAGATCCGCGGCTAGCGGGGAGAGAACGCAGTACTTC. This gives the protein CSARSAASGERTQYF.

The chain uses TRBV6-2 or TRBV6-3 and TRBJ1-1; no clear D. The CDR3 covers 15 residues. Germline V gene sequence: CDR1 MNHEY, CDR2 SVGEGT. V gave up 4 bases and J gave up 6 bases, with 18 bases separating them. The CDR3 sequence is CASSFAIGEGPEAFF. The CDR3 DNA reads TGTGCCAGCAGTTTTGCCATCGGTGAGGGTCCTGAAGCTTTCTTT.

This clonotype showed up just a few times. The chain joins TRBV2 to TRBJ1-2; D not certain. CDR1 is SNHLY and CDR2 is FYNNEI in the germline V gene. The CDR3 totals 13 residues. V was pared by 3 bases and J by 3 bases, with 8 bases between. CDR3 region: CASSDDTYYGYTF. The CDR3 nucleotides are TGTGCCAGCAGTGATGACACCTACTATGGCTACACCTTC.

The chain employs TRBV10-2 and TRBJ2-7; D may be TRBD2 (7 bases). There are 16 residues in the CDR3. The ends were cut back, 4 bases at V and 0 bases at J, with 16 bases in the middle. Germline V gene sequence: CDR1 WSHSY, CDR2 SAAADI. The CDR3 nucleotides are TGCGCCAGCAGTGGTTTCGCGGCGGGGGCCTCCTACGAGCAGTACTTC. This gives the protein CASSGFAAGASYEQYF.